A single sample gave rise to the 29 T cell receptor beta chains below, sequenced in a study of shared clonotypes between healthy human individuals. The method was immunoSEQ multiplex PCR; TCRdb's version includes in-frame clones alone and lacks a portion of them. There are about 1.1 million clones in the sample; 75% to 80% occur only once, and about 0.52% lies in the top ten. Sequenced: memory CD4+ T cells from PBMCs. The subset: CD45RA-negative fraction. The receptors come from a man aged 18 to 35 in good health. Some clones in this sample may be carry-over from other donors' samples.

The gene calls are TRBV30 and TRBJ1-2; TRBD1 matches 8 bases. Germline V lookup: CDR1 GTSNPN, CDR2 SVGIG (reference sequence). J lost 5 bases, V lost 8 bases, and 16 bases had no gene match. The CDR3 has 15 amino acids. The CDR3 here is CAQTKGRGRLYGYTF. The CDR3, as DNA: TGTGCCCAAACAAAGGGCAGGGGGCGCTTATATGGCTACACCTTC.

The rearrangement links TRBV7-3 to TRBJ2-1, with 7 positions matching TRBD2. CDR3 length: 16 residues. Germline V gene sequence: CDR1 SGHTA, CDR2 FQGTGA. The V gene end was trimmed by 1 base and the J gene end by 2 bases; junction bases not matched to a gene: 5. The CDR3 here is CASSLSAGATYNEQFF. As DNA, the CDR3 is TGTGCCAGCAGCTTAAGTGCGGGAGCGACCTACAATGAGCAGTTCTTC.

V gene TRBV5-1 combines with J gene TRBJ2-2; D ambiguous. Trimming pared 2 bases from V and 2 bases from J, leaving 4 bases between. CDR1 is SGHRS and CDR2 is YFSETQ in the germline V gene. The CDR3 loop spans 13 amino acids. The CDR3 bases are TGCGCCAGCAGCTTACCAAACACCGGGGAGCTGTTTTTT. Translation gives CASSLPNTGELFF.

This chain connects TRBV28 to TRBJ2-7; D unclear. The CDR3 loop spans 13 amino acids. Per the germline V gene, CDR1 is MDHEN and CDR2 is SYDVKM. V was clipped by 3 bases and J by 6 bases, with 12 bases between them. The CDR3 DNA reads TGTGCCAGCAGTTTTGCCCCCACCCCCGAGCAGTACTTC. Residues: CASSFAPTPEQYF.

The V gene is TRBV19, the J gene TRBJ2-6; a weak D match, TRBD2 (6 bases). Germline V gene data show CDR1 as LNHDA and CDR2 as SQIVND (reference sequence). Trimming shortened V by 3 bases and J by 1 base, and 7 bases separated the two germline ends. This CDR3 contains 15 residues. The CDR3 loop is CASSMGLSGANVLTF. The DNA of the CDR3 is TGTGCCAGTAGTATGGGACTGTCTGGGGCCAACGTCCTGACTTTC. The whole variable domain, filled in from reference TRBV19 and TRBJ2-6, reads DGGITQSPKYLFRKEGQNVTLSCEQNLNHDAMYWYRQDPGQGLRLIYYSQIVNDFQKGDIAEGYSVSREKKESFPLTVTSAQKNPTAFYLCASSMGLSGANVLTFGAGSRLTVL.

The chain couples TRBV5-1 to TRBJ1-2; D perhaps matches TRBD1 (5 bases). V was clipped by 0 bases and J by 2 bases, with 11 bases between them. The CDR3 length is 15 residues. Germline CDR1 reads SGHRS; CDR2 reads YFSETQ. CDR3 sequence (DNA): TGCGCCAGCAGCTTGGAGACTGCAGGGAACTATGGCTACACCTTC. It codes for CASSLETAGNYGYTF.

The chain couples TRBV30 to TRBJ2-5, with D perhaps TRBD1 (5 bases). There are 11 residues in the CDR3. Trimming cost V 2 bases and J 10 bases, with 11 bases left between them. CDR1 is GTSNPN, CDR2 SVGIG, per germline (reference sequence). The CDR3 protein is CAWSRVGDQYF. The CDR3 DNA sequence: TGTGCCTGGAGTCGGGTAGGGGACCAGTACTTC.

The chain recombines TRBV19 with TRBJ2-5; perhaps D is TRBD1 or TRBD2 (6 bases each). Germline assignment: CDR1 LNHDA and CDR2 SQIVND (reference sequence). This CDR3 contains 14 residues. V was clipped by 6 bases and J by 5 bases, with 16 bases between them. In nucleotides, the CDR3 is TGTGCCAGTAGGGATCGGGGGCGAGGGGAGACCCAGTACTTC. Encoded protein: CASRDRGRGETQYF.

This clone was recorded many times. Other DNA sequences in the sample encode the same CDR3. The V and J genes are TRBV6-1 and TRBJ1-2; D ambiguous. Trimming took off 1 base at V and 4 bases at J, with 4 bases between the two ends. In germline, CDR1 is MNHNS, CDR2 SASEGT. This CDR3 comprises 12 residues. As DNA, the CDR3 is TGTGCCAGCAGTGAAGGATCCTATGGCTACACCTTC. As protein: CASSEGSYGYTF.

This clone has a single count. V is TRBV14 and J is TRBJ2-1; no definite D call. Trimming took off 1 base at V and 0 bases at J, with 10 bases between the two ends. CDR1 is SGHDN and CDR2 is FVKESK in the germline V gene. The CDR3 is 16 amino acids. CDR3 region: CASSQVRGSSYNEQFF. In DNA form, the CDR3 reads TGTGCCAGCAGCCAAGTTCGAGGTAGCTCCTACAATGAGCAGTTCTTC.

This chain uses TRBV10-3 with TRBJ2-7; no reliable D call. The CDR3 consists of 13 residues. Per the germline V gene, CDR1 is ENHRY and CDR2 is SYGVKD. The V end lost 6 bases, the J end lost 6 bases, and 15 bases lay between the germline ends. CDR3 loop: CAIRGLEETEQYF. The CDR3 DNA reads TGTGCCATCAGAGGGCTAGAGGAGACCGAGCAGTACTTC.

This clone was observed a single time. The sample carries other DNA sequences with the same CDR3. The chain couples TRBV18 to TRBJ2-5; no reliable D call. The CDR3 totals 11 residues. Germline CDR1 reads KGHSH; CDR2 reads LQKENI. Trimming shortened V by 3 bases and J by 4 bases, and 3 bases separated the two germline ends. The CDR3 nucleotides are TGTGCCAGCTCACCGGGAGAGACCCAGTACTTC. This encodes CASSPGETQYF.

This clone has just one count. The rearrangement joins TRBV28 to TRBJ1-2; no clear D gene. V was shortened by 5 bases and J by 0 bases, with 13 bases between the two germline ends. The germline V gene encodes CDR1 MDHEN and CDR2 SYDVKM. The CDR3 consists of 15 residues. The CDR3 DNA is TGTGCCAGCAGTCGGACGGAGGTTCCTAACTATGGCTACACCTTC. Translated: CASSRTEVPNYGYTF.

The chain has TRBV5-4 and TRBJ2-2, with 9 bases fitting TRBD1. Looked up from germline, CDR1 is SGHNT and CDR2 is YYREEE (reference sequence). CDR3 length: 16 residues. Losses at the gene ends were 2 bases for V and 3 bases for J; bases not matched to a gene: 5. CDR3 sequence: CASSLADRGDTGELFF. The CDR3 DNA reads as TGTGCCAGCAGCTTAGCCGACAGGGGGGACACCGGGGAGCTGTTTTTT.

The V and J genes are TRBV27 and TRBJ1-1; no definite D call. The V end lost 2 bases, the J end lost 3 bases, and 10 bases lay between the germline ends. The germline V gene encodes CDR1 MNHEY and CDR2 SMNVEV (reference sequence). There are 14 residues in the CDR3. Written as DNA, the CDR3 is TGTGCCAGCAGTTTAGTCAGAACTCACACTGAAGCTTTCTTT. Translating gives CASSLVRTHTEAFF.

V and J are TRBV7-3 and TRBJ2-3; 8 positions match TRBD2. Trimming at V came to 5 bases and at J to 3 bases, leaving 13 bases not matched to a gene. Per the germline V gene, CDR1 is SGHTA and CDR2 is FQGTGA. This CDR3 comprises 17 residues. In DNA, the CDR3 is TGTGCCAGCAGCCCCCAAGGGACTAGGGGTACTACAGATACGCAGTATTTT. This translates into CASSPQGTRGTTDTQYF.

This sequence joins TRBV5-1 and TRBJ1-2; unclear D gene. Germline assignment: CDR1 SGHRS and CDR2 YFSETQ. V was cut by 4 bases and J by 8 bases, with 15 bases left in between. CDR3 length equals 13 residues. In nucleotides, the CDR3 is TGCGCCAGCAGCCTCCGATGGTCGGGGGGCTACACCTTC. Protein: CASSLRWSGGYTF. Combining the CDR3 with reference TRBV5-1 and TRBJ1-2 gives the whole variable domain KAGVTQTPRYLIKTRGQQVTLSCSPISGHRSVSWYQQTPGQGLQFLFEYFSETQRNKGNFPGRFSGRQFSNSRSEMNVSTLELGDSALYLCASSLRWSGGYTFGSGTRLTVV.

The V call is TRBV28, the J call TRBJ2-7; D may be TRBD1 (6 bases). V lost 7 bases and J lost 3, with 19 bases in between. The length of the CDR3 is 15 residues. The germline V gene has CDR1 MDHEN and CDR2 SYDVKM. CDR3 DNA sequence: TGTGCCAGCACCTACGACAGGAGAGGGGTCTACGAGCAGTACTTC. Encoded protein: CASTYDRRGVYEQYF.

This chain links TRBV19 with TRBJ2-2; 8 bases are a match to TRBD2. V gave up 5 bases and J gave up 3 bases; unmatched junction bases: 14. Germline V CDR1 and CDR2: LNHDA, SQIVND (reference sequence). CDR3 length: 18 amino acids. CDR3 residues: CASSPSPWREDHTGELFF. DNA for the CDR3: TGTGCCAGTAGTCCCAGCCCGTGGCGGGAGGACCACACCGGGGAGCTGTTTTTT.

For the CDR3, the DNA is TGCAGCGTTGGGACAGGGGCCAGTGAAAAACTGTTTTTT. The encoded protein is CSVGTGASEKLFF. This rearrangement joins TRBV29-1 to TRBJ1-4, with 9 bases that match TRBD1. This CDR3 contains 13 residues. Germline V gene sequence: CDR1 SQVTM, CDR2 ANQGSEA. The ends lost 4 bases at V and 7 bases at J; junction bases unmatched: 4. The variable domain in full, completed from reference TRBV29-1 and TRBJ1-4, reads SAVISQKPSRDICQRGTSLTIQCQVDSQVTMMFWYRQQPGQSLTLIATANQGSEATYESGFVIDKFPISRPNLTFSTLTVSNMSPEDSSIYLCSVGTGASEKLFFGSGTQLSVL.

The chain uses TRBV25-1 and TRBJ2-1; 10 nucleotides agree with TRBD2. Trimming cost V 5 bases and J 3 bases; bases outside gene matches: 4. CDR3 length: 15 amino acids. Germline CDR1 and CDR2: MGHDK and SYGVNS. This CDR3 reads CASSPSGRLYNEQFF. The CDR3 region has the DNA TGTGCCAGCAGTCCTAGCGGGAGACTCTACAATGAGCAGTTCTTC.

V usage is TRBV5-4 and J usage is TRBJ1-1; possible D gene TRBD1, 5 bases. The CDR3 length is 14 residues. Germline CDR1 is SGHNT and CDR2 is YYREEE (reference sequence). The ends were cut back, 3 bases at V and 2 bases at J, with 11 bases in the middle. The chain's CDR3 is CASSWEQVNTEAFF. The CDR3 nucleotides are TGTGCCAGCAGCTGGGAACAGGTAAACACTGAAGCTTTCTTT.

This clone was seen a few times. The rearrangement joins TRBV7-2 to TRBJ1-1; 10 bases line up with TRBD1. The V and J ends lost 0 bases and 7 bases, in that order; junction bases with no gene match: 8. This CDR3 spans 16 amino acids. Per the germline V gene, CDR1 is SGHTA and CDR2 is FQGNSA. The CDR3 nucleotides read TGTGCCAGCAGCTTAGCGCTTGGGGGACAGGGGAGTGAAGCTTTCTTT. Amino acids: CASSLALGGQGSEAFF.

This rearrangement joins TRBV30 to TRBJ1-5; 8 bases map to TRBD1. V was clipped by 2 bases and J by 6 bases; unmatched bases: 9. In germline, CDR1 is GTSNPN, CDR2 SVGIG (reference sequence). The CDR3 runs to 15 residues. CDR3 coding DNA: TGTGCCTGGAGTTCCGGGACAGGATCATTTCAGCCCCAGCATTTT. It is translated as CAWSSGTGSFQPQHF.

This clone was seen a single time. CDR3 protein: CASSIEDRGMAGNQPQHF. The CDR3 region has the DNA TGTGCCAGTAGTATTGAGGACAGGGGGATGGCGGGCAATCAGCCCCAGCATTTT. This rearrangement joins TRBV19 to TRBJ1-5, with 10 nucleotides matching TRBD1. CDR3 size: 18 residues. CDR1 LNHDA and CDR2 SQIVND come from the germline V gene (reference sequence). V shed 3 bases, J shed 2 bases, and the junction held 10 bases outside the gene matches.

The V call is TRBV28, the J call TRBJ1-2; D call uncertain. Germline CDR1 MDHEN, CDR2 SYDVKM. V lost 2 bases to trimming and J lost 7 bases, with 11 bases between them. The length of the CDR3 is 13 residues. The CDR3 bases are TGTGCCAGCAGTTTAACCGGGGATGGTGGCTACACCTTC. This gives the protein CASSLTGDGGYTF.

The chain combines TRBV7-2 with TRBJ2-7; tentatively, D is TRBD1 or TRBD2 (5 bases each). The CDR3 has 12 amino acids. Germline CDR1 and CDR2: SGHTA and FQGNSA. V shed 6 bases and J shed 4 bases, with 10 bases lying between them. The CDR3 DNA reads as TGTGCCAGCAGTGGGACGGGGTACGAGCAGTACTTC. Translation gives CASSGTGYEQYF.

On this clone: Other nucleotide sequences in the sample specify the same CDR3. This sequence joins TRBV29-1 and TRBJ2-3; D ambiguous. The germline V gene encodes CDR1 SQVTM and CDR2 ANQGSEA. This CDR3 is built from 13 residues. V lost 1 base and J lost 2, with 7 bases in between. CDR3 amino acids: CSVEGQYTDTQYF. The CDR3 DNA sequence: TGCAGCGTTGAAGGGCAGTACACAGATACGCAGTATTTT.

The chain recombines TRBV7-3 with TRBJ1-2; 7 bases fit TRBD1. This CDR3 is 16 amino acids long. Trimming removed 2 bases from V and 2 bases from J; junction bases left unmatched: 8. The germline CDR1 and CDR2 sequences are SGHTA and FQGTGA. The CDR3 here is CASSLGPLTGNYGYTF. The CDR3 DNA sequence: TGTGCCAGCAGCTTAGGACCCCTGACAGGGAACTATGGCTACACCTTC.